The 18 T cell receptor beta chains reported below all come from one sample, sequenced in a study of cytomegalovirus exposure and HLA in healthy donors. PCR involved 60 Vbeta and 13 Jbeta primers. This table comes from immunoSEQ multiplex PCR, and its TCRdb copy is limited to in-frame clones, with some not included. Recorded for this sample: just over 200,000 clones. The source material was PBMCs. These receptors originate from a girl aged 2 to 10 in good health and CMV-seropositive.

The rearrangement links TRBV27 to TRBJ2-7, with D perhaps TRBD1 (5 bases). This CDR3 has 12 amino acids. The ends were cut back, 5 bases at V and 6 bases at J, with 11 bases in the middle. In germline, CDR1 is MNHEY, CDR2 SMNVEV (reference sequence). The CDR3 sequence is CASSLPGSEQYF. CDR3 sequence (DNA): TGTGCCAGCAGTCTTCCAGGGTCCGAGCAGTACTTC.

CDR3 residues: CSVRSSGARADTQYF. The CDR3, as DNA: TGCAGCGTTCGCTCTAGCGGGGCCAGGGCAGATACGCAGTATTTT. This sequence joins TRBV29-1 and TRBJ2-3, with 9 bases matching TRBD2. V shed 5 bases and J 4 bases; nucleotides not matched to a gene: 10. Germline V CDR1 and CDR2: SQVTM, ANQGSEA. The CDR3 loop spans 15 amino acids.

The rearrangement joins TRBV4-2 to TRBJ2-1; 10 bases match TRBD2. This CDR3 contains 16 residues. V was clipped by 4 bases and J by 4 bases; unmatched bases: 7. Germline values: CDR1 LGHNA, CDR2 YNFKEQ. The CDR3 is CASSLGHSGRYNEQFF. CDR3 coding DNA: TGTGCCAGCAGCCTTGGGCATAGCGGGAGGTACAATGAGCAGTTCTTC.

CDR3 protein: CASRRTGAAKREKLFF. The CDR3 nucleotides read TGTGCAAGTCGCCGGACAGGAGCCGCTAAGCGGGAAAAACTGTTTTTT. The V gene is TRBV12-2, the J gene TRBJ1-4; the table names TRBD1, a call not compared with the DNA. TRBV12-2 is flagged as a pseudogene. The CDR3 contains 16 residues.

The genes are TRBV15 and TRBJ2-7, with D possibly being TRBD2 (5 bases). Germline V lookup: CDR1 LNHNV, CDR2 YYDKDF (reference sequence). This CDR3 contains 16 residues. V lost 0 bases to trimming and J lost 2 bases, with 14 bases between them. In DNA form, the CDR3 reads TGTGCCACCAGCAGAGAATTCGGGAACAGCCCCTACGAGCAGTACTTC. It is translated as CATSREFGNSPYEQYF. Full variable domain (outside the CDR3, taken from reference TRBV15 and TRBJ2-7): DAMVIQNPRYQVTQFGKPVTLSCSQTLNHNVMYWYQQKSSQAPKLLFHYYDKDFNNEADTPDNFQSRRPNTSFCFLDIRSPGLGDTAMYLCATSREFGNSPYEQYFGPGTRLTVT.

The genes are TRBV5-6 and TRBJ1-4; 9 bases align to TRBD1. Looked up from germline, CDR1 is SGHDT and CDR2 is YYEEEE. V was clipped by 3 bases and J by 4 bases; unmatched bases: 10. This CDR3 has 17 residues. The CDR3 loop reads CASSSAGTGINNEKLFF. CDR3 nucleotides: TGTGCCAGCAGCTCCGCCGGGACAGGGATTAATAATGAAAAACTGTTTTTT.

Worth noting for this clone: The junction differs from germline at one of its ends, possibly a read error. The chain has TRBV19 and TRBJ2-3, with TRBD2 matching over 9 bases. In germline, CDR1 is LNHDA, CDR2 SQIVND (reference sequence). The CDR3 loop spans 16 amino acids. The CDR3 spells CASSMLAGSGTDTQYF. In DNA form, the CDR3 reads TGTGCCAGCAGTATGCTAGCGGGATCGGGCACAGATACGCAGTATTTT.

The chain carries TRBV19 and TRBJ2-1; 7 bases agree with TRBD2. This CDR3 is 15 amino acids long. Germline assignment: CDR1 LNHDA and CDR2 SQIVND (reference sequence). With V trimmed by 2 bases and J by 9 bases, 10 bases remained unmatched. As DNA, the CDR3 is TGTGCCAGTAGTATACTGCGGGAGAGTTATAGTGAGCAGTTCTTC. Amino acid sequence: CASSILRESYSEQFF. Supplemented by reference TRBV19 and TRBJ2-1, the full variable domain reads DGGITQSPKYLFRKEGQNVTLSCEQNLNHDAMYWYRQDPGQGLRLIYYSQIVNDFQKGDIAEGYSVSREKKESFPLTVTSAQKNPTAFYLCASSILRESYSEQFFGPGTRLTVL.

The chain recombines TRBV7-9 with TRBJ2-5; TRBD2 aligns across 7 bases. J gave up 4 bases and V 6 bases, and 2 bases lay outside the gene matches. The CDR3 loop spans 12 amino acids. The germline V gene has CDR1 SEHNR and CDR2 FQNEAQ (reference sequence). The CDR3 DNA follows: TGTGCCAGCAGTTGGGGGGGAGAGACCCAGTACTTC. Its protein product is CASSWGGETQYF.

The gene calls are TRBV4-2 and TRBJ1-4; TRBD1 aligns across 8 bases. The CDR3 is 15 residues long. CDR1 and CDR2 from the germline V gene are LGHNA and YNFKEQ. V lost 4 bases, J lost 8 bases, and 9 bases stayed unmatched. In nucleotides, the CDR3 is TGTGCCAGCAGCCGCGGACAGGGCTCTCGGGAAAAACTGTTTTTT. Its translation is CASSRGQGSREKLFF.

This chain links TRBV5-4 with TRBJ2-1; D possibly corresponds to TRBD2 (6 bases). The CDR3 sequence is 17 residues long. V dropped 2 bases and J dropped 0 bases, with 15 bases sitting between them. From germline, CDR1 is SGHNT and CDR2 YYREEE (reference sequence). The CDR3 spells CASSLPAREFSYNEQFF. As DNA, the CDR3 is TGTGCCAGCAGCTTACCGGCTCGGGAGTTCTCCTACAATGAGCAGTTCTTC.

This sequence joins TRBV27 and TRBJ2-1; a possible D gene is TRBD1 (5 bases). V was trimmed by 7 bases and J by 0 bases, leaving 13 bases between them. The CDR3 runs to 15 residues. CDR1 is MNHEY and CDR2 is SMNVEV in the germline V gene (reference sequence). CDR3 amino acids: CASTFQGSSYNEQFF. Written as DNA, the CDR3 is TGTGCCAGCACTTTTCAGGGAAGCTCCTACAATGAGCAGTTCTTC.

The chain has TRBV10-3 and TRBJ1-1; maybe TRBD1 (5 bases). V lost 9 bases to trimming and J lost 3 bases, with 14 bases between them. The germline V gene has CDR1 ENHRY and CDR2 SYGVKD. This CDR3 has 13 residues. The CDR3 DNA reads TGTGCCATTCTGGACACCCTACACACTGAAGCTTTCTTT. Its protein is CAILDTLHTEAFF.

The chain uses TRBV20-1 and TRBJ1-1, with a tentative D call TRBD1 (5 bases). The germline CDR1 and CDR2 sequences are DFQATT and SNEGSKA (reference sequence). The CDR3 is 10 amino acids. Trimming stripped 0 bases from V and 14 bases from J, with 10 bases between. The CDR3 spells CSARDQTAFF. CDR3 coding DNA: TGCAGTGCTAGAGATCAGACAGCATTCTTT.

The rearrangement joins TRBV18 to TRBJ1-1; D unclear. The germline gives CDR1 KGHSH, CDR2 LQKENI. Trimming pared 11 bases from V and 0 bases from J, leaving 13 bases between. The CDR3 sequence is 13 residues long. The CDR3 DNA sequence: TGTGCCGGGCTCAAACGGTTGAACACTGAAGCTTTCTTT. This gives the protein CAGLKRLNTEAFF.

The genes are TRBV27 and TRBJ2-5, with a weak D call TRBD1 (6 bases). The DNA matches TRBJ2-7 better at its end, which makes the J call doubtful. Looked up from germline, CDR1 is MNHEY and CDR2 is SMNVEV (reference sequence). The CDR3 length is 13 residues. CDR3 bases: TGTGCCAGCAGTTCATACACAGGGTACGAGCAGTACTTC. Amino acid sequence: CASSSYTGYEQYF.

V gene TRBV7-9 combines with J gene TRBJ1-4; 7 bases agree with TRBD1. The CDR3 consists of 14 residues. The trim removed 4 bases at V and 5 bases at J, leaving 4 bases unmatched. Germline V lookup: CDR1 SEHNR, CDR2 FQNEAQ (reference sequence). The CDR3 DNA follows: TGTGCCAGCAGCTCTCAGACAGGGAATGAAAAACTGTTTTTT. This gives the protein CASSSQTGNEKLFF.

This chain joins TRBV4-2 and TRBJ1-6, with 8 bases fitting TRBD1. Per the germline V gene, CDR1 is LGHNA and CDR2 is YNFKEQ. The CDR3 covers 16 residues. The trim removed 1 base at V and 4 bases at J, leaving 3 bases unmatched. As DNA, the CDR3 is TGTGCCAGCAGCCAAGCAGGGGGCTTTTATAATTCACCCCTCCACTTT. Its translation: CASSQAGGFYNSPLHF.